Included here is one TCR beta chain sequence, with context. The sample is drawn from a study of shared clonotypes between healthy human individuals. Naive CD8 cells lacked CD45RO and underwent positive selection for CCR7, leaving out terminally differentiated effector memory CD45RA+ cells. Each PCR replicate from the sorted subsets contained 200 to 250 ng DNA, which is tens of thousands of T cell genomes. Original processing notes: In the immunoSEQ data, sequences were junction-only and lacked quality scores, so filtering differed. Profiled with immunoSEQ multiplex PCR; TCRdb holds only in-frame clones, not every one. V and J calls and clone size are given by that table; D and trimming were obtained from the DNA. The data show roughly 2 million clones, approximately 94% seen once. This CDR3 region has 17 residues.

This TCR was recovered from a man between 18 and 35 years old in good health. Material for sequencing was naive CD8+ T cells sorted from blood. The chain joins TRBV21-1 to TRBJ2-7; TRBD1 was called by the table and not checked on the DNA. TRBV21-1 is given as a pseudogene. As DNA, the CDR3 is TGTGCCAGCAGCAAAACCCTGATTAGGGATTGGGACAAGGAGCAGTACTTC. It yields the protein CASSKTLIRDWDKEQYF.